Shown below are 9 T cell receptor beta chains from a single sample sequenced in a study of T cells in Graves' hyperthyroidism and ophthalmopathy (dated 2019 in TCRdb). Libraries were prepared through multiplex PCR. Data came from an Illumina HiSeq 2000. TCR beta CDR3 regions were amplified from RNA transcripts. For the first round of RT-PCR on the TCR CDR3, the HTBI primer set was used together with the Qiagen OneStep RT-PCR kit. Using fastp at Q25 and MiXCR, TCRdb reprocessed the public reads and kept productive beta chains. Every entry covers one CDR3 protein and lists the most common genes and DNA from its rows. The sample includes 500,000 to 600,000 distinct CDR3 sequences, with roughly 46% observed a single time. Of the sample, around 8% is held by the ten largest clones. Sequencing was carried out using peripheral blood or thyroid tissue (not recorded which). The receptor source for this set is a woman between 18 and 30 years old with Graves' hyperthyroidism.

The table lists this clonotype with a few counts. The gene calls are TRBV5-1 and TRBJ2-7; TRBD2 matches at 9 bases. The DNA end is a closer match to TRBJ2-1, so the J assignment may be wrong. This CDR3 is built from 14 residues. The V gene's germline CDR1 is SGHRS and CDR2 YFSETQ. The CDR3 bases are TGCGCCAGCAGGCGCCGGACTAGCGCGAATGAGCAGTTCTTC. Translated: CASRRRTSANEQFF.

Points on this clonotype: Possible read error: a much larger clone is one base away. The CDR3 region is CASSFHRRGGVYGYTF. The DNA for the CDR3 is TGTGCCAGCAGTTTCCATCGAAGGGGGGGCGTCTATGGCTACACCTTC. J is TRBJ1-2 and V is TRBV25-1, with D possibly TRBD1 on 6 matching bases. The V gene lost 5 bases and the J gene lost 4 bases, with 20 bases spanning the gap. Germline CDR1 and CDR2: MGHDK and SYGVNS. The CDR3 is 16 residues long.

This clonotype has just a few counts. The V call is TRBV13, the J call TRBJ2-1; 7 nucleotides match TRBD2. The trim removed 8 bases at V and 3 bases at J, leaving 4 bases unmatched. Germline loops: CDR1 PRHDT, CDR2 FYEKMQ (reference sequence). CDR3 size: 13 residues. CDR3 DNA: TGTGCCAGCGGGAGGGCCGTCTACAATGAGCAGTTCTTC. Translated: CASGRAVYNEQFF. The entire variable domain, with the rest obtained from reference TRBV13 and TRBJ2-1, is as follows: AAGVIQSPRHLIKEKRETATLKCYPIPRHDTVYWYQQGPGQDPQFLISFYEKMQSDKGSIPDRFSAQQFSDYHSELNMSSLELGDSALYFCASGRAVYNEQFFGPGTRLTVL.

The J gene is TRBJ2-7, the V gene TRBV11-2, with TRBD2 matching 11 bases. CDR3 length: 15 residues. Germline V CDR1 and CDR2: SGHAT, FQNNGV. V shed 5 bases, J shed 2 bases, and the junction held 5 bases outside the gene matches. For the CDR3, the DNA is TGTGCCAGCAGCCCCATGACTAGCGGGGCCTACGAGCAGTACTTC. Translation gives CASSPMTSGAYEQYF.

A note on this clonotype: No conserved phenylalanine or tryptophan is present at the end of the CDR3, so a read error is the likely explanation. It is unclear where the CDR3 begins or ends on the DNA, so no DNA is shown, and the CDR3 is as TCRdb lists it. The gene calls are TRBV12-3 or TRBV12-4 and TRBJ2-6; TRBD2, as called in the table, went unchecked against the DNA. The CDR3 numbers 8 amino acids, ends counted. CDR3 sequence reads: CASSNPTS.

Regarding this clonotype: This may stem from a read error, because a much larger clone lies one nucleotide away. The J gene is TRBJ1-2, the V gene TRBV2; no clear D. There are 13 residues in the CDR3. CDR1 and CDR2 (germline): SNHLY, FYNNEI. CDR3 protein: CVSRLRDNYGYTF. For the CDR3, the DNA is TGTGTATCCAGACTTAGAGATAACTATGGCTACACCTTC.

This clonotype was recorded a few times. The rearrangement links TRBV7-3 to TRBJ2-7; possibly TRBD2 for D (6 bases). The J call may be incorrect, as the DNA end agrees better with TRBJ2-1. The CDR3 spans 16 residues. Germline V gives CDR1 SGHTA, CDR2 FQGTGA. The CDR3, as DNA: TGTGCCAGCAGCTTAACGGTAGCGGCCCCCTACAATGAGCAGTTCTTC. This translates into CASSLTVAAPYNEQFF.

The chain is built from TRBV12-3 or TRBV12-4 and TRBJ1-2; the match to TRBD1 covers 7 bases. CDR3 length: 11 residues. Trimming took 5 bases from V and 8 from J; bases not matched to a gene: 2. The CDR3 loop reads CASSPTGGYTF. The CDR3 DNA reads as TGTGCCAGCAGTCCGACAGGGGGCTACACCTTC.

There are many counts of this clonotype. The CDR3 here is CASSPGQYNSPLHF. The DNA of the CDR3 is TGTGCCAGCAGCCCTGGACAGTATAATTCACCCCTCCACTTT. The chain uses TRBV7-9 and TRBJ1-6; a possible D gene is TRBD1 (6 bases). The germline V gene has CDR1 SEHNR and CDR2 FQNEAQ (reference sequence). V was shortened by 5 bases and J by 4 bases, with 9 bases between the two germline ends. This CDR3 has 14 residues.